Detailed here is one T cell receptor beta chain. This clone's antigen is unknown. No quality values exist for individual bases; no much larger clone is one base distant. The source of the sample is a study of identifying expanded T cells in peripheral blood (dated by TCRdb to about 2019). Looking at the study overall: Technical replicates were generated by sequencing separate aliquots of the same genomic DNA pool, with four replicates compared pairwise. Paper-wide results and their limitations: In all healthy donors, the variance in clone template counts between samples taken two weeks apart rose significantly as total template count increased. The authors expected biological variance in healthy repertoires might increase further over much longer intervals such as months to years. Both the number of clones called differentially abundant and the false-positive rate were significantly reduced by the beta-binomial model across all healthy-donor time intervals. The binomial model flagged approximately 1.2 differentially abundant clones between technical replicates, compared with about 16 over approximately 2 weeks and about 20 over around 4 weeks.

The immunoSEQ Assay, which uses bias-controlled multiplex PCR amplification of genomic DNA, was used to profile TCRbeta CDR3 regions. On the authors' methods: The absolute abundance of each unique TCRbeta CDR3 region was quantified after sequences were collapsed and filtered. Differential abundance was assessed using a binomial (Fisher-equivalent) model and a beta-binomial model in which time-dependent variance fitted from healthy donors was added. Clones with fewer than 5 combined templates were removed, and a clone was called differentially abundant if the clone's Benjamini-Hochberg FDR was below 0.01. In the beta-binomial model, variance was expressed as a function of the total template count across the two samples, in the form v = (b*log(k)+a)^2. The clones in this table, taken by TCRdb from immuneACCESS, are in-frame only. Not every clone is retained; where verified, under half of the shortfall comes from an unresolved V gene, and the cause of the rest is unknown. V and J calls and clone size are copied from that table; D and trimming were computed from the DNA. This sample holds about 110,000 clones; roughly 91% were observed only once. Jointly, the top ten make up roughly 15% of the sample.

Sequences LNHDA (CDR1) and SQIVND (CDR2) are obtained from the germline V gene (reference sequence). The CDR3, cysteine through phenylalanine, is 12 amino acids long. Kept here is only the CDR3 DNA, which spans 36 bases and is read in frame from base 1. V is clipped by 7 bases and J by 6 bases, and the sequence between their germline boundaries is 11 bases long. During the collection period, no infections or other immune events were recorded for the healthy donors. Time-dependent variance in a beta-binomial model of T-cell clone differential abundance was calibrated using healthy-donor blood repertoires as a training cohort. The training cohort comprised roughly ten healthy donors, 3 female and 7 male. An age range of about 29 to 65 years, with an average of 43 years, was recorded for the donors. Obtained from a commercial supplier, whole blood was collected from each healthy donor at three time points set two to three weeks apart. For immunosequencing, genomic DNA was extracted from whole blood that had not been sorted.

The sequence was collected from a person aged 18 to 75 in good health. This chain is built from TRBV19 and TRBJ2-3, with a tentative D gene TRBD2 over 5 matching bases. Sequencing was carried out using blood. CDR3 loop: CASTGLRDTQYF. The DNA is TGTGCCAGTACAGGACTCCGGGATACGCAGTATTTT.